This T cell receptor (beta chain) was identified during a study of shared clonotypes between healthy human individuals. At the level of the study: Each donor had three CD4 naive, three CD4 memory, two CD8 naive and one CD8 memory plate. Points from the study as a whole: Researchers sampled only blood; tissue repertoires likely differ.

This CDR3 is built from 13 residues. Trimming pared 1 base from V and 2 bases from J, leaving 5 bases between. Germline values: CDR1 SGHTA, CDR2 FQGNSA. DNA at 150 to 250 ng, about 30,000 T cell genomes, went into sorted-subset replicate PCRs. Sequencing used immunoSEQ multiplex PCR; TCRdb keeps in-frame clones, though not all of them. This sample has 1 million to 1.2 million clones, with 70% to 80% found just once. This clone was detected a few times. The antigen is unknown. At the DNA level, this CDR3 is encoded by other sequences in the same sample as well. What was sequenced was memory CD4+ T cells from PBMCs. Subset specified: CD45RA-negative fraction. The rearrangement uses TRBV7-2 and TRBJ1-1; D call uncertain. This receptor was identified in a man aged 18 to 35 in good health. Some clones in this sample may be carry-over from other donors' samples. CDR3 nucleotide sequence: TGTGCCAGCAGCTTAGACCGTAACACTGAAGCTTTCTTT. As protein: CASSLDRNTEAFF.